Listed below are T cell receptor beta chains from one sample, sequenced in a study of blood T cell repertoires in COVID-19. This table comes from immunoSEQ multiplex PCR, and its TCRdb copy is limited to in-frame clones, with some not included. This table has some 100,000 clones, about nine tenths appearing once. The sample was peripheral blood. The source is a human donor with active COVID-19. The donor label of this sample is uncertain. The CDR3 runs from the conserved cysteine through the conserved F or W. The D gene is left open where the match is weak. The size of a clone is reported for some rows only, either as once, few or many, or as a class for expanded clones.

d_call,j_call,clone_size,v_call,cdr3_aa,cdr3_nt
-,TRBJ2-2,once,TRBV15,CATSRDRGRGAGELFF,TGTGCCACCAGCAGAGATCGGGGCAGGGGAGCCGGGGAGCTGTTTTTT
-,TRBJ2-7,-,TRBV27,CASSFRVTAAYEQYF,TGTGCCAGCAGTTTCAGGGTTACGGCCGCCTACGAGCAGTACTTC
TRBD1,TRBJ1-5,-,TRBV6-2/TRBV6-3,CASSPWDSHLSNQPQHF,TGTGCCAGCAGTCCCTGGGACAGCCATCTTAGCAATCAGCCCCAGCATTTT
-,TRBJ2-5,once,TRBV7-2,CASSNGSVWWGVGETQYF,TGTGCCAGCAGCAACGGATCTGTATGGTGGGGGGTTGGAGAGACCCAGTACTTC
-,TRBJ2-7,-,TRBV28,CASYSPNYEQYF,TGTGCCAGCTACTCCCCGAACTACGAGCAGTACTTC
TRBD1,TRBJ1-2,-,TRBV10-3,CAISSRQGALNGYTF,TGTGCCATCAGTTCACGACAGGGGGCGTTAAACGGCTACACCTTC
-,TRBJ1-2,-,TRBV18,CASSRAGGGGYTF,TGTGCCAGCTCCCGAGCCGGGGGAGGCGGCTACACCTTC
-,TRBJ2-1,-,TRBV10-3,CAISEWQGGEQFF,TGTGCCATCAGTGAGTGGCAGGGCGGTGAGCAGTTCTTC
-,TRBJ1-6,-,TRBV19,CASTPGGEYNSPLHF,TGTGCCAGTACCCCGGGGGGCGAATATAATTCACCCCTCCACTTT
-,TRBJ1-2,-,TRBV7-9,CASSLFPQLRWSYGYTF,TGTGCCAGCAGCTTATTCCCCCAGTTGAGGTGGAGCTATGGCTACACCTTC
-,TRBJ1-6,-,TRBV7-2,CASSLQGTSRSPLHF,TGTGCCAGCAGCTTACAGGGGACATCTCGGTCACCCCTCCACTTT
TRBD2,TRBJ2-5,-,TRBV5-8,CASSFPSGGEETQYF,TGTGCCAGCAGCTTCCCTAGCGGGGGGGAAGAGACCCAGTACTTC